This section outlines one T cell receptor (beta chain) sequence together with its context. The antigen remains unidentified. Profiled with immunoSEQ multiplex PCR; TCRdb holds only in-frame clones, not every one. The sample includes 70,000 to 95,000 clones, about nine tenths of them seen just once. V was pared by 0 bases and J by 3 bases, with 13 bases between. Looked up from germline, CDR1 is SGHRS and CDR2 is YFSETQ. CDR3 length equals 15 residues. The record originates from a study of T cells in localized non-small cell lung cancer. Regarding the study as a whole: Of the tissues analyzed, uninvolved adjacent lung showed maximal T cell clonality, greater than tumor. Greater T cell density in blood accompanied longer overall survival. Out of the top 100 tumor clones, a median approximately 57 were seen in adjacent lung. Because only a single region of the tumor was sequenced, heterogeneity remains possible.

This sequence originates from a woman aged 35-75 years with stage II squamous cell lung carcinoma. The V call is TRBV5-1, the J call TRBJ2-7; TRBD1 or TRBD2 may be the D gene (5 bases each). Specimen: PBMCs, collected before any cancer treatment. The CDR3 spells CASSLDGTPIYEQYF. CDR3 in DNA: TGCGCCAGCAGCTTGGATGGGACCCCCATCTACGAGCAGTACTTC.